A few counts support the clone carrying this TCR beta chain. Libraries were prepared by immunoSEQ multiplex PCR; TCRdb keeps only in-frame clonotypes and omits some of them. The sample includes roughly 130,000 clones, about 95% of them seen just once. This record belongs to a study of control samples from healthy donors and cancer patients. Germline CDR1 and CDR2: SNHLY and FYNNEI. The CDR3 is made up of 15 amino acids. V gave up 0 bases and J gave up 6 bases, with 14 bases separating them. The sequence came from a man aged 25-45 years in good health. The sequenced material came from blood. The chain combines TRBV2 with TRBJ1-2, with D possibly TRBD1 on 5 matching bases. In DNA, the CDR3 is TGTGCCAGCAGTGAAGCGCGGGGGAGGGCCCATGGCTACACCTTC. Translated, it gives CASSEARGRAHGYTF. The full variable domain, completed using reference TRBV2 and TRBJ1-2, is EPEVTQTPSHQVTQMGQEVILRCVPISNHLYFYWYRQILGQKVEFLVSFYNNEISEKSEIFDDQFSVERPDGSNFTLKIRSTKLEDSAMYFCASSEARGRAHGYTFGSGTRLTVV.